This T cell receptor beta chain is from a study of beta chain features in type 1 diabetes. Study conclusions and caveats: All four CD4+ subsets from Type 1 diabetes patients carried moderately but significantly shorter TCRB CDR3s.

The length of the CDR3 is 18 residues. CDR1 is LGHNA and CDR2 is YSLEER in the germline V gene. Deletions cut 0 bases from V and 1 base from J, with 16 bases between. What was sequenced were expressed TCRB transcripts, since all of the isolated RNA had been reverse transcribed. Assay: immunoSEQ multiplex PCR; the TCRdb copy retains only in-frame clones and omits some. The data show a few hundred thousand clones, roughly 12% seen once. In regard to this clone: Its target is unknown.

This chain connects TRBV4-3 to TRBJ2-1; a weak D match, TRBD2 (6 bases). Specimen: naive CD4+ T cells from blood. The receptor's source is a woman younger than 35 with type 1 diabetes. The CDR3 region is CASSQDWVGDWSYNEQFF. CDR3 bases: TGCGCCAGCAGCCAAGACTGGGTCGGGGACTGGTCCTACAATGAGCAGTTCTTC.